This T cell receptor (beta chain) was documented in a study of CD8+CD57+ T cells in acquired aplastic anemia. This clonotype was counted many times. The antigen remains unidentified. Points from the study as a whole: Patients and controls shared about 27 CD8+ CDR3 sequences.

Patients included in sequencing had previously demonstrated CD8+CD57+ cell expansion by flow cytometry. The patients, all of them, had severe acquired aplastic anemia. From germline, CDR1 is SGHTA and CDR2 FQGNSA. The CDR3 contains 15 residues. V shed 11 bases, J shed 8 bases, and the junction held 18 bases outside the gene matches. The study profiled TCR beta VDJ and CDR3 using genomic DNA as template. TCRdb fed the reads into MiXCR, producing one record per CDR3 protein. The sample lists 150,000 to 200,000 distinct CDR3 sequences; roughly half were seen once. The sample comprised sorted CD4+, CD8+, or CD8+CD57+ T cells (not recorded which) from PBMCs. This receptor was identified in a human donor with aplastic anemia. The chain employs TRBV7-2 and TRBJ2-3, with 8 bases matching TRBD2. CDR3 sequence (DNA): TGTGCCTTCAACGGCTTAGCGGGACAAGGCGGTACGCAGTATTTT. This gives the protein CAFNGLAGQGGTQYF.